Listed below are T cell receptor beta chains from one sample, sequenced in a study of blood T cells in healthy people across ages. One entry per CDR3 protein results from TCRdb running MiXCR on the 5' RACE reads. This sample has about 680,000 distinct CDR3 sequences, with over 45% found just once. Sequenced material: blood. These receptors were collected from a woman between 55 and 75 years old in good health. CDR3s include the opening cysteine and the closing phenylalanine or tryptophan. Fields, in order: J gene, V gene, D gene, clone size, CDR3 DNA, CDR3 protein. The D gene is left open where the match is weak. Clone size is given for some rows only: seen once, a few or many times, or a class if the clone is expanded.

j_call: TRBJ2-1; v_call: TRBV3-1; d_call: .; clone_size: few; cdr3_nt: TGTGCCAGCAGCCGGGAACGGTGGGAGCAGTTCTTC; cdr3_aa: CASSRERWEQFF
j_call: TRBJ2-7; v_call: TRBV6-1; d_call: TRBD2; clone_size: .; cdr3_nt: TGTGCCAGCAGTGAAGTAGCGGGTGCCTACGAGCAGTACTTC; cdr3_aa: CASSEVAGAYEQYF
j_call: TRBJ2-5; v_call: TRBV5-4; d_call: .; clone_size: few; cdr3_nt: TGTGCCAGCAGCTTGTTTGGCGGGGAGACCCAGTACTTC; cdr3_aa: CASSLFGGETQYF
j_call: TRBJ2-7; v_call: TRBV20-1; d_call: .; clone_size: .; cdr3_nt: TGCAGTGGGGGTTCCTACGAGCAGTACTTC; cdr3_aa: CSGGSYEQYF
j_call: TRBJ1-1; v_call: TRBV6-2/TRBV6-3; d_call: TRBD1; clone_size: .; cdr3_nt: TGTGCCAGCAGTTGGGGACAGGCCACGTCGAGACCTGAAGCTTTCTTT; cdr3_aa: CASSWGQATSRPEAFF
j_call: TRBJ2-3; v_call: TRBV7-3; d_call: .; clone_size: .; cdr3_nt: TGTGCCAGCAGCTTAAACGGCGGGGAAAGCACAGATACGCAGTATTTT; cdr3_aa: CASSLNGGESTDTQYF
j_call: TRBJ1-2; v_call: TRBV7-2; d_call: .; clone_size: few; cdr3_nt: TGTGCCAGCAGCTTGAGGGGGAGTACTAACTATGGCTACACCTTC; cdr3_aa: CASSLRGSTNYGYTF
j_call: TRBJ2-1; v_call: TRBV12-3/TRBV12-4; d_call: .; clone_size: .; cdr3_nt: TGTGCCAGCAGTCTCAGGAGGGGTGCACACGAGCACAATGAGCAGTTCTTC; cdr3_aa: CASSLRRGAHEHNEQFF
j_call: TRBJ2-1; v_call: TRBV20-1; d_call: TRBD2; clone_size: .; cdr3_nt: TGCAGTGCTAGGAGCGCTCTGGGACTAGCGGGAGGATCCTACAATGAGCAGTTCTTC; cdr3_aa: CSARSALGLAGGSYNEQFF
j_call: TRBJ2-1; v_call: TRBV15; d_call: TRBD2; clone_size: .; cdr3_nt: TGTGCCACCAGCAGAGGGGGAGGGAGGGAGCAGTTCTTC; cdr3_aa: CATSRGGGREQFF
j_call: TRBJ2-7; v_call: TRBV20-1; d_call: TRBD2; clone_size: .; cdr3_nt: TGCAGTGCTAACCTAGCGGGAGGATTCTACGAGCAGTACTTC; cdr3_aa: CSANLAGGFYEQYF
j_call: TRBJ1-1; v_call: TRBV7-6; d_call: TRBD1; clone_size: .; cdr3_nt: TGTGCCAGCAGCTTAGCGCCGACAGGGTCGGGGTACACTGAAGCTTTCTTT; cdr3_aa: CASSLAPTGSGYTEAFF
j_call: TRBJ2-7; v_call: TRBV20-1; d_call: TRBD2; clone_size: .; cdr3_nt: TGCAGCGGTACTCCGGGAGGCAACTCCTACGAGCAGTACTTC; cdr3_aa: CSGTPGGNSYEQYF
j_call: TRBJ2-1; v_call: TRBV20-1; d_call: TRBD2; clone_size: .; cdr3_nt: TGCAGTGCTAAGGGGACTAGCTCCTACAATGAGCAGTTCTTC; cdr3_aa: CSAKGTSSYNEQFF
j_call: TRBJ2-1; v_call: TRBV20-1; d_call: .; clone_size: .; cdr3_nt: TGCAGTGGGTCCTCCGGAAGCAATGAGCAGTTCTTC; cdr3_aa: CSGSSGSNEQFF
j_call: TRBJ2-7; v_call: TRBV6-1; d_call: .; clone_size: .; cdr3_nt: TGTGCCACGCGGCCGACCCTAGAGGGGAACTACGAGCAGTACTTC; cdr3_aa: CATRPTLEGNYEQYF
j_call: TRBJ1-4; v_call: TRBV20-1; d_call: .; clone_size: .; cdr3_nt: TGCAGTGCAGAATCCTCAGGGACTAATGAAAAACTGTTTTTT; cdr3_aa: CSAESSGTNEKLFF
j_call: TRBJ1-2; v_call: TRBV20-1; d_call: .; clone_size: few; cdr3_nt: TGCAGTGCTAGAGACTTGATACAGTATGGCTACACCTTC; cdr3_aa: CSARDLIQYGYTF
j_call: TRBJ2-7; v_call: TRBV28; d_call: .; clone_size: few; cdr3_nt: TGTGCCAGCAGTCCCCGGGACACGCGGGAGTACTTC; cdr3_aa: CASSPRDTREYF
j_call: TRBJ2-1; v_call: TRBV4-3; d_call: .; clone_size: few; cdr3_nt: TGCGCCAGCAGCCCCGAGAGGGGGGTATACAATGAGCAGTTCTTC; cdr3_aa: CASSPERGVYNEQFF
j_call: TRBJ2-7; v_call: TRBV27; d_call: TRBD1; clone_size: few; cdr3_nt: TGTGCCAGCAGTCCGACAGGGGGAGGTGACGAGCAGTACTTC; cdr3_aa: CASSPTGGGDEQYF
j_call: TRBJ2-1; v_call: TRBV9; d_call: TRBD1; clone_size: .; cdr3_nt: TGTGCCAGCAGCGTTAGGGGGCCGGAGAATGAGCAGTTCTTC; cdr3_aa: CASSVRGPENEQFF
j_call: TRBJ1-1; v_call: TRBV7-9; d_call: .; clone_size: .; cdr3_nt: TGTGCCAGCAGCTTCGACGTGAAAGCTTTCTTT; cdr3_aa: CASSFDVKAFF
j_call: TRBJ2-6; v_call: TRBV3-1; d_call: .; clone_size: .; cdr3_nt: TGTGCCAGCAGCCACACAACGGGGGCCAACGTCCTGACTTTC; cdr3_aa: CASSHTTGANVLTF
j_call: TRBJ1-2; v_call: TRBV20-1; d_call: .; clone_size: once; cdr3_nt: TGCAGTGCTAGTGGCCTATATGGCTACACCTTC; cdr3_aa: CSASGLYGYTF
j_call: TRBJ2-5; v_call: TRBV4-3; d_call: TRBD1; clone_size: few; cdr3_nt: TGCGCCAGCAGCCAAGGGCGGGACAGGGCAGAGACCCAGTACTTC; cdr3_aa: CASSQGRDRAETQYF
j_call: TRBJ1-2; v_call: TRBV10-3; d_call: .; clone_size: .; cdr3_nt: TGTGCCATCAGTGAGGCAGGGGACTATGGCTACACCTTC; cdr3_aa: CAISEAGDYGYTF
j_call: TRBJ2-7; v_call: TRBV9; d_call: TRBD1; clone_size: .; cdr3_nt: TGTGCCAGCAGCGTAGGGGACAGACTCGGCGAGCAGTACTTC; cdr3_aa: CASSVGDRLGEQYF
j_call: TRBJ2-1; v_call: TRBV24-1; d_call: TRBD1; clone_size: .; cdr3_nt: TGTGCCACCAGTGACCTGCGGGGACAGGGGGCCTATAATGAGCAGTTCTTC; cdr3_aa: CATSDLRGQGAYNEQFF
j_call: TRBJ1-1; v_call: TRBV7-3; d_call: TRBD1; clone_size: .; cdr3_nt: TGTGCCAGCAGCCTCAATGGGGGACAGTTGAACACTGAAGCTTTCTTT; cdr3_aa: CASSLNGGQLNTEAFF
j_call: TRBJ1-4; v_call: TRBV7-2; d_call: .; clone_size: many; cdr3_nt: TGTGCCAGCAGTTCTCAAATAGGGTCTACTGAAAAACTGTTTTTT; cdr3_aa: CASSSQIGSTEKLFF
j_call: TRBJ2-1; v_call: TRBV5-1; d_call: TRBD2; clone_size: .; cdr3_nt: TGCGCCAGCAGCTTGTGGCTAGCGGGGGGGACGAGGAATGAGCAGTTCTTC; cdr3_aa: CASSLWLAGGTRNEQFF
j_call: TRBJ2-7; v_call: TRBV5-4; d_call: .; clone_size: .; cdr3_nt: TGTGCCAGCAGCCGGCCCGGTGTAGACGAGCAGTACTTC; cdr3_aa: CASSRPGVDEQYF
j_call: TRBJ2-1; v_call: TRBV5-1; d_call: .; clone_size: .; cdr3_nt: TGCGCCAGCAGCTCAGGACCCGGCGAGGGGGATGAGCAGTTCTTC; cdr3_aa: CASSSGPGEGDEQFF
j_call: TRBJ1-2; v_call: TRBV7-9; d_call: TRBD1; clone_size: many; cdr3_nt: TGTGCCAGCAGCTTAGCGCACCTCCCAGAAGGGCGCAGGGGGGACGGCTACACCTTC; cdr3_aa: CASSLAHLPEGRRGDGYTF
j_call: TRBJ2-7; v_call: TRBV16; d_call: TRBD1; clone_size: .; cdr3_nt: TGTGCCAGCAGCCCTATGGACAGGGGGGCATACAATGAGCAGTACTTC; cdr3_aa: CASSPMDRGAYNEQYF
j_call: TRBJ1-1; v_call: TRBV28; d_call: .; clone_size: once; cdr3_nt: TGTGCCAGCAGTTCCCCCGGGGAGGCGGACACTGAAGCTTTCTTT; cdr3_aa: CASSSPGEADTEAFF
j_call: TRBJ1-4; v_call: TRBV4-3; d_call: .; clone_size: few; cdr3_nt: TGCGCCAGCAGCCGCAGGACTAATGAAAAACTGTTTTTT; cdr3_aa: CASSRRTNEKLFF
j_call: TRBJ2-4; v_call: TRBV5-1; d_call: .; clone_size: .; cdr3_nt: .; cdr3_aa: CACSAGLEETQYF
j_call: TRBJ2-5; v_call: TRBV7-2; d_call: TRBD2; clone_size: .; cdr3_nt: TGTGCCAGCAGACCAGAAGCGGGAGTGGGAGCCCAGTACTTC; cdr3_aa: CASRPEAGVGAQYF
j_call: TRBJ2-4; v_call: TRBV4-1; d_call: TRBD2; clone_size: .; cdr3_nt: TGCGCCAGCAGCCAGACTAGCGGGATGGCGAACATTCAGTACTTC; cdr3_aa: CASSQTSGMANIQYF
j_call: TRBJ2-7; v_call: TRBV27; d_call: .; clone_size: .; cdr3_nt: TGTGCCAGCAGTTCGAAGGGGGGGACCTACGAGCAGTACTTC; cdr3_aa: CASSSKGGTYEQYF